Following are 3 T cell receptor beta chains from one sample sequenced in a study of monozygotic twins with inflammatory bowel disease. Using the 5' RACE reads, TCRdb records one entry per CDR3 protein without DNA. The sample has approximately 400,000 distinct CDR3 sequences. Sequencing was done on a sample of blood. The receptors come from a human donor with ulcerative colitis or Crohn's disease, or a healthy co-twin of an affected twin (not recorded which).

J is TRBJ2-5 and V is TRBV3-1; without DNA, the TCRdb call of TRBD2 cannot be checked. This CDR3 region has 18 residues. Per the germline V gene, CDR1 is LGHDT and CDR2 is YNNKEL (reference sequence). The CDR3 spells CASSPGTSGRKVTETQYF.

The chain is built from TRBV11-2 and TRBJ1-1. Germline values: CDR1 SGHAT, CDR2 FQNNGV. The CDR3 loop spans 14 amino acids. CDR3 protein: CASSLLSGNSEAFF.

The chain combines TRBV4-3 with TRBJ2-3; there is no DNA to check the TCRdb D call of TRBD1. Per the germline V gene, CDR1 is LGHNA and CDR2 is YSLEER. The CDR3 consists of 15 residues. The CDR3: CATGPGGPRGDTQYF.